This T cell receptor (beta chain) was captured by sequencing in a study of graft-versus-host responses after intestinal transplantation. At the level of the study: Grafts that recipients had were multivisceral, liver-intestinal, or isolated intestinal transplants. Each patient got anti-thymocyte globulin induction, then tacrolimus and steroids for roughly 3 years. Study results and caveats: Researchers found GvH clones in recipient marrow, and some showed up first in ileum or blood.

Germline CDR1 reads MNHNS; CDR2 reads SASEGT. There are 14 residues in the CDR3. Unmatched junction bases numbered 2, after V lost 4 bases and J lost 2 bases. With regard to this clone: Its antigen is currently unknown.

Clones were read by immunoSEQ multiplex PCR, and TCRdb kept only the in-frame ones, dropping some. The sample lists around 110,000 clones, approximately 88% occurring once. The origin of this receptor is a human donor who was the organ donor for an intestinal transplant. V usage is TRBV6-1 and J usage is TRBJ2-1; 7 positions match TRBD1. The starting material was unstimulated CD4+ T cells sorted from spleen or lymph node cells, obtained before transplant. Here the CDR3 reads CASSGQGPYNEQFF. The CDR3 DNA sequence: TGTGCCAGCAGTGGACAGGGACCCTACAATGAGCAGTTCTTC.